A selection of T cell receptor beta chains follows, all from one sample in a study of T-cell memory formation after mild COVID-19. TCRdb analysed the 5' RACE reads with MiXCR anew, one entry per CDR3 protein. The table records about 470,000 distinct CDR3 sequences, 20% to 30% of them present only once. Source material: PBMCs or a T cell subset sorted from them (not recorded which). These receptors were obtained from an adult woman who had mild COVID-19 (a few samples of this study predate the infection). Cell type and time point are not known. Both conserved end residues are part of each CDR3.

V | CDR3
TRBV3-1 | CASSLRGRNTEAFF
TRBV20-1 | CSGGSGVLSTDTQYF
TRBV21-1 | CASSKRCRGQDTQYF
TRBV7-6 | CASGREGGLKSGNTIYF
TRBV29-1 | CSVLASYEQYF
TRBV24-1 | CATSDFGRAYGYTF
TRBV3-1 | CASSQLGGYEQYF
TRBV6-2/TRBV6-3 | CASSTEGGAGYGYTF
TRBV7-8 | CASSLELSLGTQYF
TRBV20-1 | CSARAERGVIYEQYF
TRBV29-1 | CSVEYPTTYEQYF
TRBV5-5 | CASSTDPNSNQPQHF
TRBV5-8 | CASSLELGGEQYF
TRBV7-6 | CASSGRGSQETQYF
TRBV9 | CASSVRWPGTGDQETQYF
TRBV4-1 | CASSLGQGARYEQYF
TRBV7-2 | CASSYPRGTGGNQPQHF
TRBV27 | CASSDTSGRSYEQYF